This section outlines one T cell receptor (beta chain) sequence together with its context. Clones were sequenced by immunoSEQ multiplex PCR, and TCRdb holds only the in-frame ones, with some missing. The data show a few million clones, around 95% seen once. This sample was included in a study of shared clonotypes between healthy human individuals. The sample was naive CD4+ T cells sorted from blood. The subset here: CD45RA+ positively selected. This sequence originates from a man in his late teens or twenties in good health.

CDR3 sequence reads: CASSYSGQGDQPQHF. The CDR3 nucleotides read TGTGCCAGCAGTTACTCAGGACAGGGAGATCAGCCCCAGCATTTT. The chain uses TRBV6-6 and TRBJ1-5; 8 bases agree with TRBD1. This CDR3 is 15 amino acids long. Looked up from germline, CDR1 is MNHNY and CDR2 is SVGAGI (reference sequence). With V trimmed by 0 bases and J by 5 bases, 3 bases remained unmatched.